One and the same sample provided the 2 T cell receptor beta chains below, sequenced in a study of cytomegalovirus exposure and HLA in healthy donors. Researchers ran the PCR with 60 Vbeta and 13 Jbeta primers. Clones were sequenced by immunoSEQ multiplex PCR, and TCRdb holds only the in-frame ones, with some missing. The sample records around 100,000 clones, around four fifths being singletons. The material sequenced was PBMCs. The origin of the receptors is a male donor in good health and CMV-seropositive.

J is TRBJ1-3 and V is TRBV5-4; 8 bases agree with TRBD1. Germline V gene data show CDR1 as SGHNT and CDR2 as YYREEE (reference sequence). This CDR3 has 17 residues. With V trimmed by 4 bases and J by 5 bases, 14 bases remained unmatched. CDR3 in amino acids: CASSLPGRQGARNTIYF. DNA of the CDR3: TGTGCCAGCAGCCTGCCGGGGCGGCAGGGGGCACGAAACACCATATATTTT.

The V call is TRBV5-1, the J call TRBJ2-3; 14 bases align to TRBD2. The CDR3 covers 15 residues. CDR1 is SGHRS, CDR2 YFSETQ, per germline. J was trimmed by 4 bases and V by 4 bases; bases with no gene match: 2. CDR3 sequence (DNA): TGCGCCAGCAGCCCGGGACTAGCGGGAGCAGATACGCAGTATTTT. Amino acids: CASSPGLAGADTQYF.